The 4 T cell receptor beta chains below were found in one sample sequenced in a study of blood T cell repertoires in COVID-19. Assay used: immunoSEQ multiplex PCR; TCRdb lists only in-frame clones, some missing. Altogether around 200,000 clones are present, around 87% being singletons, with the ten largest covering around 2.7%. The sample consisted of peripheral blood. These receptors all come from a man aged 35-49 years with active or convalescent COVID-19.

V is TRBV28 and J is TRBJ2-5; 8 nucleotides match TRBD2. J gave up 4 bases and V 9 bases, and 13 bases lay outside the gene matches. CDR1 and CDR2 from the germline V gene are MDHEN and SYDVKM. CDR3 size: 15 residues. CDR3 in amino acids: CASVRGGRMRETQYF. For the CDR3, the DNA is TGTGCCAGTGTTCGCGGGGGGCGGATGCGAGAGACCCAGTACTTC.

The chain links TRBV6-1 to TRBJ1-5; the D is unclear. This CDR3 has 17 amino acids. Trimming removed 0 bases from V and 4 bases from J, with 16 bases in between. Germline CDR1 MNHNS, CDR2 SASEGT. CDR3 bases: TGTGCCAGCAGTGAAGCGGCATCTCAACCGGGGAATCAGCCCCAGCATTTT. Translated: CASSEAASQPGNQPQHF.

This chain links TRBV3-1 (or the pseudogene TRBV3-2) with TRBJ2-5, with 7 nucleotides matching TRBD1. The CDR3 covers 12 residues. Germline V lookup: CDR1 LGHDT, CDR2 YNNKEL (reference sequence). Trimming cost V 1 base and J 9 bases; bases outside gene matches: 2. In DNA form, the CDR3 reads TGTGCCAGCAGCCAAGGGCAGGGGGCCCAGTACTTC. This sequence encodes CASSQGQGAQYF.

The V gene is TRBV7-9, the J gene TRBJ2-3, with TRBD1 as a possible D gene (6 bases). This CDR3 spans 17 amino acids. V dropped 3 bases and J dropped 4 bases, with 20 bases sitting between them. Germline values: CDR1 SEHNR, CDR2 FQNEAQ (reference sequence). The CDR3 protein is CASSLPYLGAEADTQYF. CDR3 nucleotides: TGTGCCAGCAGCTTGCCATATTTGGGGGCAGAGGCAGATACGCAGTATTTT.